This T cell receptor (beta chain) was profiled in a study of early T cells in non-severe SARS-CoV-2 infection. Study overall: The authors sequenced bulk RNA from unsorted whole blood, leaving chains unpaired.

Study-level points and caveats: Matching results from VDJdb favored anti-spike CD8 responses, leaving private and CD4 specificities undetected.

This clonotype was observed at least ten times. Its antigen is unidentified. The V gene lost 2 bases and the J gene lost 8 bases, with 10 bases spanning the gap. This CDR3 has 11 amino acids. Germline lookup yields CDR1 GTSNPN and CDR2 SVGIG (reference sequence). Unique molecular identifiers (one per individual cDNA molecule) were attached. One entry per CDR3 protein results from TCRdb running MiXCR on the 5' RACE reads. Here the sample spans around 39,000 distinct CDR3 sequences, approximately 5.1% being singletons. The chain has TRBV30 and TRBJ2-7; D is possibly TRBD1 (5 bases). This receptor was identified in an adult who was a healthcare worker with PCR-confirmed SARS-CoV-2 infection or an uninfected control (not recorded which). The specimen comprised whole blood, sampled at baseline. The CDR3 sequence is CAWSPGHKQYV. The CDR3 region has the DNA TGTGCCTGGAGTCCTGGACATAAGCAGTACGTC.